This T cell receptor (beta chain) was sequenced during a study of blood T cell repertoires in COVID-19. Overall study: The United States, Italy and Spain provided the acute and convalescent COVID-19 samples.

Germline V lookup: CDR1 SGHRS, CDR2 YFSETQ. The CDR3 contains 16 residues. The J segment lost 1 base and the V segment lost 3 bases, leaving 7 bases of the junction unmatched. A single count supports this clone. Assay: immunoSEQ multiplex PCR; the TCRdb copy retains only in-frame clones and omits some. Among under 500,000 clones listed, 75% to 90% were seen once. Sequencing input: peripheral blood. This clonotype originated in a woman in her 30s with acute or convalescent COVID-19. The chain carries TRBV5-1 and TRBJ2-4; TRBD1 matches at 7 bases. The CDR3 nucleotides read TGCGCCAGCAGCTCGCTCACAGGGGTGGCCAAAAACATTCAGTACTTC. As protein: CASSSLTGVAKNIQYF.